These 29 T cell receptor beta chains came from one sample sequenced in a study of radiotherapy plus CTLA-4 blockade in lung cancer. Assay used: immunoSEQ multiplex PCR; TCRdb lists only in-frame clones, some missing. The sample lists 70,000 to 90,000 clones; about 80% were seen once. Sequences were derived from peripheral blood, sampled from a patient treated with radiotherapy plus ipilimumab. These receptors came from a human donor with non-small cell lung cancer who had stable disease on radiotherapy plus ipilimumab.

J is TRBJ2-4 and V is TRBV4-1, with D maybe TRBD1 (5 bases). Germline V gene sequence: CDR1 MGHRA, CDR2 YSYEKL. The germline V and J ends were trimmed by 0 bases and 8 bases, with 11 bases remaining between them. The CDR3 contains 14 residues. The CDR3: CASSQDRGRDIQYF. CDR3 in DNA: TGCGCCAGCAGCCAAGATAGGGGAAGGGACATTCAGTACTTC.

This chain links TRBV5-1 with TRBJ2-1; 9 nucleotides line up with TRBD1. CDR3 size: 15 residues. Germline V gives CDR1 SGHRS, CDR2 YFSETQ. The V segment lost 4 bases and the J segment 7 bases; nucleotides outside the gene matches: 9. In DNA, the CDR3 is TGCGCCAGCAGCCAGGCGGGACAGGGTGGGAATGAGCAGTTCTTC. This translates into CASSQAGQGGNEQFF.

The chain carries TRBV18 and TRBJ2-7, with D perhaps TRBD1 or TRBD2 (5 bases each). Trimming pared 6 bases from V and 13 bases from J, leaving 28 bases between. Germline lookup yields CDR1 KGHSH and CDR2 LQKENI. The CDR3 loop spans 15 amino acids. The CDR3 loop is CASSPSDRGSSIFYF. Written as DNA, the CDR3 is TGTGCCAGCTCCCCTTCCGACAGAGGGTCCTCCATTTTTTACTTC. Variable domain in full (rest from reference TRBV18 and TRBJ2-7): NAGVMQNPRHLVRRRGQEARLRCSPMKGHSHVYWYRQLPEEGLKFMVYLQKENIIDESGMPKERFSAEFPKEGPSILRIQQVVRGDSAAYFCASSPSDRGSSIFYFGPGTRLTVT.

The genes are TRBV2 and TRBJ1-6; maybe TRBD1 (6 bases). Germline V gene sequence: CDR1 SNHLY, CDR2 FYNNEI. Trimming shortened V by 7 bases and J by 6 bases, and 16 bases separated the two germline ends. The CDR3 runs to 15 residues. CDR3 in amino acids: CASTPPDRANSPLHF. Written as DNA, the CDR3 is TGTGCCAGCACACCTCCGGACAGAGCTAATTCACCCCTCCACTTT. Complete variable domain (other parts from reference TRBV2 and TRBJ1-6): EPEVTQTPSHQVTQMGQEVILRCVPISNHLYFYWYRQILGQKVEFLVSFYNNEISEKSEIFDDQFSVERPDGSNFTLKIRSTKLEDSAMYFCASTPPDRANSPLHFGNGTRLTVT.

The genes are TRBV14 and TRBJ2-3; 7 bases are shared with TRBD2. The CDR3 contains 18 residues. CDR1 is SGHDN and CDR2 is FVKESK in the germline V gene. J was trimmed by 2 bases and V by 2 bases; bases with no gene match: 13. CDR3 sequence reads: CASSQIPTTSASTDTQYF. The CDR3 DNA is TGTGCCAGCAGCCAAATACCTACCACTAGCGCCTCCACAGATACGCAGTATTTT.

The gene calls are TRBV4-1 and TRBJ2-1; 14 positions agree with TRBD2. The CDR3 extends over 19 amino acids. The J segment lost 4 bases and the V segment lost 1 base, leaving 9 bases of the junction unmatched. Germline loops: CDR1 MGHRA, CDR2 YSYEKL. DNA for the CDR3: TGCGCCAGCAGCCAAGCCTTTGGGGGACTAGCGGGAGCATACAATGAGCAGTTCTTC. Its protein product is CASSQAFGGLAGAYNEQFF.

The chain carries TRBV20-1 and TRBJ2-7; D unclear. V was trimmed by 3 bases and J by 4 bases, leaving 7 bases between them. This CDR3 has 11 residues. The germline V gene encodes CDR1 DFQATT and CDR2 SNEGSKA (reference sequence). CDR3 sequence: CSASSVYEQYF. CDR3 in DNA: TGCAGTGCTAGTTCCGTGTACGAGCAGTACTTC.

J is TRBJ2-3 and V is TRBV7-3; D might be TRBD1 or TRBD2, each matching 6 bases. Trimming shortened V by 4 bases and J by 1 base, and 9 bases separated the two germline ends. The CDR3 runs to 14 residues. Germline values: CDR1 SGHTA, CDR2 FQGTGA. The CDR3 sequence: CASSSRGGTDTQYF. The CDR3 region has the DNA TGTGCCAGCAGCTCTAGGGGGGGCACAGATACGCAGTATTTT.

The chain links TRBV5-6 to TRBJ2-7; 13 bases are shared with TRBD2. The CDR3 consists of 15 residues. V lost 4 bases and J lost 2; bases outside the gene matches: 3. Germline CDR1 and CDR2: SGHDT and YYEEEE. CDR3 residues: CASSQGLAGTYEQYF. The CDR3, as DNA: TGTGCCAGCAGCCAGGGACTAGCGGGAACCTACGAGCAGTACTTC.

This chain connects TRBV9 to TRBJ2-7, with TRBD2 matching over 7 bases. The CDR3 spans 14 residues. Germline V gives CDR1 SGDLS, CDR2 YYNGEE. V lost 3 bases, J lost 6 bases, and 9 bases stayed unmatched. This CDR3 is CASSASGAGSEQYF. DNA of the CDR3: TGTGCCAGCAGCGCTAGCGGAGCGGGGTCCGAGCAGTACTTC.

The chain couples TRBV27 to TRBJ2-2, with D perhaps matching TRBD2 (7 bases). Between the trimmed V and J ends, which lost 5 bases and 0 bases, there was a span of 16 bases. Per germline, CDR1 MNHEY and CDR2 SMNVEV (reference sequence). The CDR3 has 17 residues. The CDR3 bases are TGTGCCAGCAGTCCGGGGGCGGGAGAGGCGAACACCGGGGAGCTGTTTTTT. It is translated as CASSPGAGEANTGELFF.

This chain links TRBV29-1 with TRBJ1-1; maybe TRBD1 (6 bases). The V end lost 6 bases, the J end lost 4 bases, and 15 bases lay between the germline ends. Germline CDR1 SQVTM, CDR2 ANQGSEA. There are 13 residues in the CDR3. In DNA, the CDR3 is TGCAGCGTACAGGGTATAAGTGTCACTGAAGCTTTCTTT. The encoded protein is CSVQGISVTEAFF.

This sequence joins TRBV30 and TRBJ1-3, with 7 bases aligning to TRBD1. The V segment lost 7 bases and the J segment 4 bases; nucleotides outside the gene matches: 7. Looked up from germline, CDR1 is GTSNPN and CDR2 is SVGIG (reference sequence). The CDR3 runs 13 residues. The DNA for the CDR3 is TGTGCCTTACAGGGGCGGAGGGGAAACACCATATATTTT. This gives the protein CALQGRRGNTIYF. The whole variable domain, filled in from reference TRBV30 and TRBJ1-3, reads SQTIHQWPATLVQPVGSPLSLECTVEGTSNPNLYWYRQAAGRGLQLLFYSVGIGQISSEVPQNLSASRPQDRQFILSSKKLLLSDSGFYLCALQGRRGNTIYFGEGSWLTVV.

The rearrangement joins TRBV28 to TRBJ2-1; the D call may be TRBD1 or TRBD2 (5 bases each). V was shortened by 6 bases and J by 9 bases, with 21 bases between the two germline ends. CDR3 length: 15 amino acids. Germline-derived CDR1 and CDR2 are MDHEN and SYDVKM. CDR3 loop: CASSLEGPRLAEQFF. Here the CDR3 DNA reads TGTGCCAGCAGCCTTGAGGGGCCGAGGCTGGCTGAGCAGTTCTTC.

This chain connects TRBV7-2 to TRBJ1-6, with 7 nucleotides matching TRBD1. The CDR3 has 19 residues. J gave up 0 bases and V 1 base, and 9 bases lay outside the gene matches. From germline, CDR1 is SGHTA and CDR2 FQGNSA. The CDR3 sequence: CASSLVRQGASSYNSPLHF. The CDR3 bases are TGTGCCAGCAGCTTAGTGAGACAGGGCGCAAGCTCCTATAATTCACCCCTCCACTTT.

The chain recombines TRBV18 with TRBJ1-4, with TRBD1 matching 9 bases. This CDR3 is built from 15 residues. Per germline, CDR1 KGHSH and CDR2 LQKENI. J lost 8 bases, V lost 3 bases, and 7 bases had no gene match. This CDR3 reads CASSPTQGAREKLFF. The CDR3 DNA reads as TGTGCCAGCTCACCCACACAGGGGGCAAGAGAAAAACTGTTTTTT.

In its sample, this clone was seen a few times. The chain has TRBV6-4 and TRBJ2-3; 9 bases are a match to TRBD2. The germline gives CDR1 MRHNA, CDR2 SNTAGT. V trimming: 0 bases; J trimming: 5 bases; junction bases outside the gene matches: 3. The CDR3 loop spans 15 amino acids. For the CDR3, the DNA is TGTGCCAGCAGTGACTCGCGGGGGGGCATAGATACGCAGTATTTT. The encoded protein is CASSDSRGGIDTQYF.

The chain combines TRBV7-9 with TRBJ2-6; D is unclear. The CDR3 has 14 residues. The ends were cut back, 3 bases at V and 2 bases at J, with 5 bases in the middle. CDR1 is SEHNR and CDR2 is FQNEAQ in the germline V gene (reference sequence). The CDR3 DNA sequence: TGTGCCAGCAGCTTGGCTGCTGGGGCCAACGTCCTGACTTTC. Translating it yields CASSLAAGANVLTF.

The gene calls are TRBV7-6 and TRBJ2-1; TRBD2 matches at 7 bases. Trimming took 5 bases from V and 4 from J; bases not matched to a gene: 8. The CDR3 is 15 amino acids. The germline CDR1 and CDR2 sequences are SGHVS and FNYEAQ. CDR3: CASSPAAGVYNEQFF. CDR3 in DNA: TGTGCCAGCAGCCCCGCCGCGGGGGTATACAATGAGCAGTTCTTC.

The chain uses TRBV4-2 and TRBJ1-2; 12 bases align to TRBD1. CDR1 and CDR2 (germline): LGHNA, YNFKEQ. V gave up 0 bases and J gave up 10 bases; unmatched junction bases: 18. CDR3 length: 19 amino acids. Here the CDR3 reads CASSQDSSSGQGAFMFYTF. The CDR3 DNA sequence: TGTGCCAGCAGCCAAGATTCTTCTTCGGGACAGGGGGCCTTTATGTTCTACACCTTC.

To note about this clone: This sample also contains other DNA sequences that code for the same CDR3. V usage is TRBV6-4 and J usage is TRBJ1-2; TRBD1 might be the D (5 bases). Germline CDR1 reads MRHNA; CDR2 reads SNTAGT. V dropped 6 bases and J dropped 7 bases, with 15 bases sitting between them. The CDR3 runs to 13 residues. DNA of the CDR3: TGTGCCAGCAGGGGGACGTCTCAAGGTGGCTACACCTTC. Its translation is CASRGTSQGGYTF.

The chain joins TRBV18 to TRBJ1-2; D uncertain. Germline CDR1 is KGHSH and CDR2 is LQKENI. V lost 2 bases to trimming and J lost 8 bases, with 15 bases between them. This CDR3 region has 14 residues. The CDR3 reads CASSPSRQEAGYTF. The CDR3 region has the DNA TGTGCCAGCTCACCAAGTCGGCAGGAAGCAGGCTACACCTTC.

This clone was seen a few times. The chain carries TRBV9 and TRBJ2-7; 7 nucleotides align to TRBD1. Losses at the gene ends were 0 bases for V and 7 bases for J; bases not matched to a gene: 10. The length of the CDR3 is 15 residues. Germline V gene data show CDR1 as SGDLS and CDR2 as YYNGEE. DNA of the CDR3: TGTGCCAGCAGCGTAGAGGGGGCCTTGAGTCGTGAGCAGTACTTC. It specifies CASSVEGALSREQYF.

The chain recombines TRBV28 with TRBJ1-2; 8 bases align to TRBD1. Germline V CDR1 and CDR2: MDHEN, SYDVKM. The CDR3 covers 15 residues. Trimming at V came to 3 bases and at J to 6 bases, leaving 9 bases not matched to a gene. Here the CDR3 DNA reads TGTGCCAGCAGTTTGGGAGGACAGGGAGGGGATGGCTACACCTTC. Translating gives CASSLGGQGGDGYTF.

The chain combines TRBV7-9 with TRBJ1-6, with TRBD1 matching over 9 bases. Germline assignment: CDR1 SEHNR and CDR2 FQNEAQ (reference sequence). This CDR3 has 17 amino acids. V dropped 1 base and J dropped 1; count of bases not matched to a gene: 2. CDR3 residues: CASSLGGQGSYNSPLHF. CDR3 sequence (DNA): TGTGCCAGCAGCTTAGGCGGACAGGGGTCCTATAATTCACCCCTCCACTTT. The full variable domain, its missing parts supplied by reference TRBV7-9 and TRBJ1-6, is DTGVSQNPRHKITKRGQNVTFRCDPISEHNRLYWYRQTLGQGPEFLTYFQNEAQLEKSRLLSDRFSAERPKGSFSTLEIQRTEQGDSAMYLCASSLGGQGSYNSPLHFGNGTRLTVT.

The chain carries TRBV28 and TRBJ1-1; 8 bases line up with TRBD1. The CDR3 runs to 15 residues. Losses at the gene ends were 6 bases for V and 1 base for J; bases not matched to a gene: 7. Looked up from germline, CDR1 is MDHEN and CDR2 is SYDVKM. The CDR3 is CASRRTGTGNTEAFF. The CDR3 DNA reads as TGTGCCAGCAGGCGAACCGGGACAGGGAACACTGAAGCTTTCTTT.

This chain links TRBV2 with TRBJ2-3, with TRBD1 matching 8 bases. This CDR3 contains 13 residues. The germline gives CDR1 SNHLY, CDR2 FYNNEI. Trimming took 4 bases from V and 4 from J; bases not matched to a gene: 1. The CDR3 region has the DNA TGTGCCAGCAGTGGGACAGGGCCAGATACGCAGTATTTT. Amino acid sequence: CASSGTGPDTQYF.

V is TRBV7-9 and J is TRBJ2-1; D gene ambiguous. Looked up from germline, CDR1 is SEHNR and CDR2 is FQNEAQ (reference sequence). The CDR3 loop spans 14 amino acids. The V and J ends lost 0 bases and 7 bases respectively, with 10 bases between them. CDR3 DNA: TGTGCCAGCAGCTTAGCTGGTGTGAGGAATGAGCAGTTCTTC. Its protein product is CASSLAGVRNEQFF.

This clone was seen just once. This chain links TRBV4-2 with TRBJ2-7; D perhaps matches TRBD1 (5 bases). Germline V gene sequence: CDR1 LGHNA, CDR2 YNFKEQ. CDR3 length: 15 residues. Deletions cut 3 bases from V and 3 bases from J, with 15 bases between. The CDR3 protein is CASSQDPSQGYEQYF. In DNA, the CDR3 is TGTGCCAGCAGCCAGGATCCTTCTCAGGGCTACGAGCAGTACTTC.